This is a list of T cell receptor beta chains from one sample in a study of cytomegalovirus exposure and HLA in healthy donors. Produced via immunoSEQ multiplex PCR; TCRdb's table is partial and in-frame only. The sample yields 50,000 or so clones, 90% to 95% seen once. Sequences were obtained from PBMCs. The receptors originated from a young woman in good health and CMV-seronegative. Each CDR3 is given with its conserved first and last residue. D genes are given only for firm matches. A row's size may be missing; if present it is once, few, many or a size class.

TRBJ2-7 | few | TRBD1 | TRBV7-9 | TGTGCCAGCAGCTTGGACAGGGGAAGGGGCTACGAGCAGTACTTC | CASSLDRGRGYEQYF
TRBJ2-1 | . | . | TRBV7-6 | TGTGCCAGCAGCACCACTAGGAATGAGCAGTTCTTC | CASSTTRNEQFF
TRBJ1-2 | . | . | TRBV5-5 | TGTGCCAGCAGCTCCTACGGTGAATCACTCCATGGCTACACCTTC | CASSSYGESLHGYTF
TRBJ2-5 | . | TRBD2 | TRBV11-2 | TGTGCCAGCAGCTTAGATTTCGGTCTAGCGGGTGGAGAGACCCAGTACTTC | CASSLDFGLAGGETQYF
TRBJ2-2 | . | TRBD1 | TRBV5-1 | TGCGCCAGCAGCATTGGGAGGACAGGGGCCGGGGAGCTGTTTTTT | CASSIGRTGAGELFF
TRBJ1-5 | . | TRBD1 | TRBV2 | TGTGCCAGCAGGGCGACAGGGCCAAATCAGCCCCAGCATTTT | CASRATGPNQPQHF
TRBJ2-5 | . | TRBD1 | TRBV2 | TGTGCCAGCAGTCCACAGGGGGCCGGGGAGACCCAGTACTTC | CASSPQGAGETQYF
TRBJ2-5 | . | TRBD2 | TRBV7-3 | TGTGCCAGCAGCCATAAAGTTGGGGGGGAGTACTTC | CASSHKVGGEYF
TRBJ2-6 | once | . | TRBV10-3 | TGTGCCATCCAGAGAGGCTCTGGGGCCAACGTCCTGACTTTC | CAIQRGSGANVLTF
TRBJ2-3 | . | . | TRBV30 | TGTGCCTGGAGCGAGCCGAATCCGAATACGCAGTATTTT | CAWSEPNPNTQYF
TRBJ1-2 | . | TRBD1 | TRBV6-1 | TGTGCCAGCAGGACGGGACAGAACTATGGCTACACCTTC | CASRTGQNYGYTF
TRBJ1-4 | . | . | TRBV5-1 | TGCGCCAGCAGCACAGGGACGAATGAAAAACTGTTTTTT | CASSTGTNEKLFF
TRBJ1-2 | . | TRBD1 | TRBV27 | TGTGCCAGCACTAAAGACAGGGCCGATAACTATGGCTACACCTTC | CASTKDRADNYGYTF
TRBJ2-7 | . | . | TRBV6-1 | TGTGCCAGCAGTGAAGCACGGGACTCAGCCTACGAGCAGTACTTC | CASSEARDSAYEQYF
TRBJ2-5 | . | . | TRBV27 | TGTGCCAGCAGTTCGAGGGAGACCCAGTACTTC | CASSSRETQYF
TRBJ2-1 | . | . | TRBV5-1 | TGCGCCAGCAGCTTGGAAGGCGGAGCTGACGAGCAGTTCTTC | CASSLEGGADEQFF
TRBJ2-1 | . | . | TRBV6-5 | TGTGCCAGCAGTTATGCAGGGGCTGCCGCCTACAATGAGCAGTTCTTC | CASSYAGAAAYNEQFF
TRBJ1-2 | . | . | TRBV6-1 | TGTGCCAGCAATTACGATCCTGGGGCCTATGGCTACACCTTC | CASNYDPGAYGYTF
TRBJ2-7 | . | TRBD1 | TRBV10-3 | TGTGCCATCAGTGAGTCGACTCGTGACAGGGCTCCCTACGAGCAGTACTTC | CAISESTRDRAPYEQYF
TRBJ1-2 | . | . | TRBV30 | TGTGCCTGGAGTGTAGGGGACATGCGGGGCTACACCTTC | CAWSVGDMRGYTF
TRBJ1-2 | . | . | TRBV6-5 | TGTGCCAGCAGTAGCGGAGGGGGGGGAAGGTATGGCTACACCTTC | CASSSGGGGRYGYTF
TRBJ1-4 | . | . | TRBV18 | TGTGCCAGCTCACCATGGGACATCCTCTTATTAAGTGATGAAAAACTGTTTTTT | CASSPWDILLLSDEKLFF
TRBJ2-1 | . | . | TRBV4-3 | TGCGCCAGCAGCCAAGTGAGGCAGCTCGAAGGAAATGAGCAGTTCTTC | CASSQVRQLEGNEQFF
TRBJ1-3 | few | . | TRBV4-3 | TGCGCCAGCAGCCAAGTATTTGACAGCTCTGGAAACACCATATATTTT | CASSQVFDSSGNTIYF
TRBJ2-5 | . | TRBD1 | TRBV6-6 | TGTGCCAGCAAAGGACAGGCCGAGGGGACCCAGTACTTC | CASKGQAEGTQYF
TRBJ2-5 | . | TRBD1 | TRBV15 | TGTGCCACGTCCGGACAGGCAGGTGGGGAGACCCAGTACTTC | CATSGQAGGETQYF
TRBJ2-7 | . | TRBD2 | TRBV6-6 | TGTGCCAGCAGCCTACTAGCGGGAGGGGCTGCCGAGCAGTACTTC | CASSLLAGGAAEQYF
TRBJ1-5 | few | . | TRBV9 | TGTGCCAGCAGCCCCCGAGATCAGCCCCAGCATTTT | CASSPRDQPQHF
TRBJ2-5 | . | . | TRBV19 | TGTGCCATATCTCTAGCGACCCAAGAGACCCAGTACTTC | CAISLATQETQYF
TRBJ2-5 | . | . | TRBV7-9 | TGTGCCAGCAGCTTAGTAGGGGGGGGGACCCAGTACTTC | CASSLVGGGTQYF
TRBJ1-2 | . | TRBD1 | TRBV28 | TGTGCCAGTTGGGGACAGTCCTATGGCTACACCTTC | CASWGQSYGYTF
TRBJ2-3 | . | . | TRBV5-1 | TGCGCCAGCAGCCCGGGGGGCGGAGGCGTAGTTGCAGATACGCAGTATTTT | CASSPGGGGVVADTQYF
TRBJ2-5 | . | TRBD2 | TRBV6-5 | TGTGCCAGCAGTTACGGACTAGCGGGGGAGACCCAGTACTTC | CASSYGLAGETQYF
TRBJ1-4 | . | . | TRBV6-5 | TGTGCCAGCAGTCCCCTCGGAGGGAGAAATGAAAAACTGTTTTTT | CASSPLGGRNEKLFF
TRBJ1-2 | . | . | TRBV6-5 | TGTGCCAGCAGTTACAGCGCGGGCGGTAACTATGGCTACACCTTC | CASSYSAGGNYGYTF
TRBJ2-1 | . | . | TRBV6-5 | TGTGCCAGCAGTACCGGGACTCCAAACTACAATGAGCAGTTCTTC | CASSTGTPNYNEQFF
TRBJ1-2 | . | . | TRBV30 | TGTGCCTGGAGTTTAACCCGCAGGGATGGCTACACCTTC | CAWSLTRRDGYTF
TRBJ2-7 | . | . | TRBV21-1 | TGTGCCAGCAGCAAAGTGGCAGGGCCTGGGTACTTC | CASSKVAGPGYF
TRBJ2-7 | once | . | TRBV7-7 | TGTGCCAGCAGCTTAGGGAGGGCTTACGAGCAGTACTTC | CASSLGRAYEQYF
TRBJ2-1 | . | TRBD2 | TRBV19 | TGTGCCAGTAGTATGCAACCGGGACTAGCTGGGTACAATGAGCAGTTCTTC | CASSMQPGLAGYNEQFF
TRBJ2-3 | . | TRBD2 | TRBV9 | TGTGCCAGCAGCATCGGGACTAGCGGTAGCACAGATACGCAGTATTTT | CASSIGTSGSTDTQYF
TRBJ2-3 | . | . | TRBV4-3 | TGCGCCAGCAGCCAAGATCAGAAGTCAGATACGCAGTATTTT | CASSQDQKSDTQYF
TRBJ1-2 | . | . | TRBV28 | TGTGCCAGCAGTTTGAAGTCAGGACTCCCCTACCCTATCTTCAACTATGGCTACACCTTC | CASSLKSGLPYPIFNYGYTF
TRBJ1-1 | . | . | TRBV6-5 | TGTGCCAGCAGTTCTCAGGTGGTCACTGAAGCTTTCTTT | CASSSQVVTEAFF
TRBJ2-1 | . | . | TRBV27 | TGTGCCACTCATCCCGCAGGGTGGGTCAATGAGCAGTTCTTC | CATHPAGWVNEQFF
TRBJ2-7 | . | . | TRBV5-4 | TGTGCCAGCAGCGCTGCTGTAGGGGGGGCTCAAGAGCAGTACTTC | CASSAAVGGAQEQYF
TRBJ2-1 | . | TRBD2 | TRBV6-1 | TGTGCCAGCAGTGTGGGGGCCCGAGGCGGGAGGTCCTACAATGAGCAGTTCTTC | CASSVGARGGRSYNEQFF
TRBJ1-3 | . | . | TRBV6-1 | TGTGCCAGCAGTGCAAACCTCGCTTACAGTGGAAACACCATATATTTT | CASSANLAYSGNTIYF
TRBJ2-7 | . | TRBD2 | TRBV7-2 | TGTGCCAGCAGCCAGGGACTAGCGGGAGGCGGGAACGAGCAGTACTTC | CASSQGLAGGGNEQYF
TRBJ2-2 | . | TRBD2 | TRBV7-6 | TGTGCCAGCAGCTCCTTTAGCGGGAAAAACACCGGGGAGCTGTTTTTT | CASSSFSGKNTGELFF
TRBJ2-7 | . | . | TRBV6-1 | TGTGCCAGCAGTGAAGGGCGGGACTTCTACGAGCAGTACTTC | CASSEGRDFYEQYF
TRBJ1-4 | . | . | TRBV19 | TGTGCCAGTAGTAGGGCAGAGAATGAAAAACTGTTTTTT | CASSRAENEKLFF
TRBJ1-5 | . | TRBD1 | TRBV6-5 | TGTGCCAGCAGTTCCGGGACAGGGGAGTATCAGCCCCAGCATTTT | CASSSGTGEYQPQHF
TRBJ1-5 | . | . | TRBV6-6 | TGTGCCAGCAGTTACTCCTATAGCAATCAGCCCCAGCATTTT | CASSYSYSNQPQHF
TRBJ1-2 | . | TRBD1 | TRBV6-1 | TGTGCCAGCAGACGGGGACAGGAAACTAACTATGGCTACACCTTC | CASRRGQETNYGYTF
TRBJ2-1 | . | . | TRBV9 | TGTGCCAGCAGCGCAGGGTACAATGAGCAGTTCTTC | CASSAGYNEQFF
TRBJ2-1 | . | TRBD1 | TRBV6-5 | TGTGCCAGCAGTTATGGGACAGGGAGTCGCGAGCAGTTCTTC | CASSYGTGSREQFF
TRBJ1-4 | . | . | TRBV4-1 | TGCGCCAGCAGCCAAGATTATGTATCGGGTGAAAAACTGTTTTTT | CASSQDYVSGEKLFF
TRBJ2-3 | once | . | TRBV29-1 | TGCAGCGTCGGAGACACAGCCGGGACTCCAGATACGCAGTATTTT | CSVGDTAGTPDTQYF